These T cell receptor beta chains were read from a single sample in a study of shared clonotypes between healthy human individuals. The protocol was immunoSEQ multiplex PCR, while the TCRdb copy is restricted to in-frame clones and leaves out a portion. The sample has about 1 million clones; approximately 70% are singletons. Specimen: memory CD4+ T cells sorted from blood. Receptors were obtained from a man aged 18 to 29 in good health. Both conserved end residues are part of each CDR3.

>TRBV19
CASSAQVGNTEAFF
>TRBV6-1
CASSERRNQPQHF
>TRBV19
CASTSTGPNQPQHF
>TRBV6-6
CAGQRGQGYEQYF
>TRBV7-9
CASSLRESEQYF
>TRBV27
CASRSGQGANSPLHF
>TRBV5-6
CASSLRTENYGYTF
>TRBV9
CASSVVWGGEQYF
>TRBV19
CASSIRGLEGYTF
>TRBV6-5
CASSSPGSPLHF
>TRBV7-2
CASRPSVNEQFF
>TRBV14
CASSDRGGNGYTF
>TRBV6-5
CASSYMGDTEAFF
>TRBV19
CASSIQGDGYTF
>TRBV29-1
CSVGQGKDGYTF
>TRBV28
CASSWGGYGYTF
>TRBV18
CASSPGTGVGTYEQYF
>TRBV11-2
CASSREVTSGANVLTF
>TRBV12-5
CASAPRGGAGERSYEQYF
>TRBV18
CASSPPWGQGAGEQYF
>TRBV5-1
CASSLRVSRSETQYF
>TRBV2
CASSESPGYQYF
>TRBV7-6
CASSPGAKPGGETQYF
>TRBV6-1
CASSEIATAGGYTF
>TRBV6-5
CASSYSVKQNIQYF
>TRBV9
CASSKAGSYNEQFF
>TRBV7-2
CASRDLEGAGGYTF
>TRBV30
CAWSVGLAGVSVGTDTQYF
>TRBV29-1
CSVLGAGEAEAFF
>TRBV27
CASSFPPDTQYF
>TRBV5-4
CASSFGQGVPYEQYF
>TRBV5-1
CASRETGSYEQYF
>TRBV18
CASSPTGNTEAFF
>TRBV7-9
CASSFLSGALYGYTF
>TRBV5-6
CASSWTSPTDTQYF
>TRBV6-5
CASSYGTDTQYF
>TRBV2
CASRTPFGELFF
>TRBV2
CASSPGQYGTEAFF
>TRBV12-2
CASRPDGFTEAFF
>TRBV19
CASRGTSGNTGELFF
>TRBV18
CASSPGQGSNQPQHF
>TRBV29-1
CSVERDREGYTF
>TRBV6-6
CASRGGQGNTEAFF
>TRBV4-1
CASSQVPTGGNTGELFF
>TRBV5-1
CASSLATGANTEAFF
>TRBV19
CAASGVSYGYTF
>TRBV15
CATSRTGSGTSSYNEQFF
>TRBV30
CACTSVFSSGTQYF
>TRBV30
CAWSVPGGTDTQYF
>TRBV28
CASSLWKGTRDNEQFF
>TRBV5-1
CASSLVAGVPGDTQYF
>TRBV19
CASSQGGASNQPQHF
>TRBV4-1
CASSQALAGAYEQYF
>TRBV7-9
CASSPTGGTGELFF
>TRBV5-4
CASSTGTRYDTQYF
>TRBV5-6
CASSFPVSAGTDTQYF
>TRBV6-1
CASSEVRPRNTGELFF
>TRBV2
CASRQGVSNTEAFF
>TRBV9
CASSPRGGIQGGDTEAFF
>TRBV5-6
CASSFGGREYEQYF